Listed below are T cell receptor beta chains from one sample, sequenced in a study of blood T cell repertoires in COVID-19. Some clones are missing from TCRdb's copy, which holds only in-frame ones; the method was immunoSEQ multiplex PCR. The data contain 300,000 or so clones, approximately 84% of them singletons. Sequencing was carried out using PBMCs or T cells enriched from blood (not recorded which). The receptors shown here come from a woman aged 25 to 39 who had recovered from COVID-19. CDR3s include the opening cysteine and the closing phenylalanine or tryptophan. D genes are given only for firm matches. The listing skips clone size in some rows; elsewhere it reads once, few, many or a size class.

D: -
size: -
V: TRBV13
J: TRBJ1-1
DNA: TGTGCCAGCAGCTTCGTACGAGGTGGAGAAGCTTTCTTT
CDR3: CASSFVRGGEAFF

D: -
size: -
V: TRBV6-2/TRBV6-3
J: TRBJ2-3
DNA: TGTGCCAGCAGTTATATGTCTAGCCGGAATACAGATACGCAGTATTTT
CDR3: CASSYMSSRNTDTQYF

D: -
size: -
V: TRBV27
J: TRBJ1-5
DNA: TGTGCCAGCAGTTTATCGGCCAGGGGATACAATCAGCCCCAGCATTTT
CDR3: CASSLSARGYNQPQHF

D: -
size: -
V: TRBV6-1
J: TRBJ1-4
DNA: TGTGCCAGCAGTGAAGGAGGTAAAATTGAAAAACTGTTTTTT
CDR3: CASSEGGKIEKLFF

D: TRBD2
size: -
V: TRBV5-6
J: TRBJ2-7
DNA: TGTGCCAGCAGCCCCTGGACTAGCAGCACTGACGAGCAGTACTTC
CDR3: CASSPWTSSTDEQYF

D: TRBD1
size: few
V: TRBV11-2
J: TRBJ1-6
DNA: TGTGCCAGCAGCCCGACCAGACAGGGTCCTCCTTATAATTCACCCCTCCACTTT
CDR3: CASSPTRQGPPYNSPLHF

D: -
size: -
V: TRBV7-9
J: TRBJ2-3
DNA: TGTGCCAGCAGCTTAGCCCAGGGGAGAGTAGATACGCAGTATTTT
CDR3: CASSLAQGRVDTQYF

D: -
size: -
V: TRBV18
J: TRBJ2-3
DNA: TGTGCCAGCTCACCGACGCCAGGTAGCACAGATACGCAGTATTTT
CDR3: CASSPTPGSTDTQYF

D: TRBD1
size: few
V: TRBV7-6
J: TRBJ2-1
DNA: TGTGCCAGCAGCTTAATCCAGGGGGATGAGCAGTTCTTC
CDR3: CASSLIQGDEQFF

D: -
size: -
V: TRBV27
J: TRBJ2-7
DNA: TGTGCCAGCAGCCTGACTCCCTCCTACGAGCAGTACTTC
CDR3: CASSLTPSYEQYF

D: TRBD2
size: -
V: TRBV5-6
J: TRBJ2-2
DNA: TGTGCCAGCAGCTCGACTAGCGGGGGCCTGAACACCGGGGAGCTGTTTTTT
CDR3: CASSSTSGGLNTGELFF

D: -
size: -
V: TRBV7-6
J: TRBJ2-2
DNA: TGTGCCAGCAGCTTAAGTGGGGGGACCGGGGAGCTGTTTTTT
CDR3: CASSLSGGTGELFF

D: TRBD2
size: -
V: TRBV7-6
J: TRBJ2-5
DNA: TGTGCCAGCAGCTTAGTGGGTTCTAGCGGGGGGGCCGCGGAGACCCAGTACTTC
CDR3: CASSLVGSSGGAAETQYF

D: -
size: -
V: TRBV2
J: TRBJ2-2
DNA: TGTGCCAGCGCAGGGGACACCGGGGAGCTGTTTTTT
CDR3: CASAGDTGELFF

D: -
size: once
V: TRBV28
J: TRBJ1-2
DNA: TGTGCCAGCAGTCCAACGACGTGGGCGGAGGCTTATGGCTACACCTTC
CDR3: CASSPTTWAEAYGYTF

D: TRBD2
size: -
V: TRBV28
J: TRBJ2-1
DNA: TGTGCCAGCAGCTCCAACAGCGGGGGGAACTACAATGAGCAGTTCTTC
CDR3: CASSSNSGGNYNEQFF